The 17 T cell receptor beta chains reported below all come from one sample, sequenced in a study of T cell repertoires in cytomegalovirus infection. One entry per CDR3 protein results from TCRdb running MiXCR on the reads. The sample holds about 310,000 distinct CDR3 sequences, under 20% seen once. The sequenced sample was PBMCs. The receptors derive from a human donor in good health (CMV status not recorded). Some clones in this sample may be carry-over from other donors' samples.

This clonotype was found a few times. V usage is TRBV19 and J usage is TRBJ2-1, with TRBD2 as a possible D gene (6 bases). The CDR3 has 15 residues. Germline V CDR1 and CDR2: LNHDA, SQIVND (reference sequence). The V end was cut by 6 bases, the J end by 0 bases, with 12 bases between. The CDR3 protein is CASRDRGSSYNEQFF. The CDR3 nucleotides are TGTGCCAGTAGAGACCGGGGGAGCTCCTACAATGAGCAGTTCTTC.

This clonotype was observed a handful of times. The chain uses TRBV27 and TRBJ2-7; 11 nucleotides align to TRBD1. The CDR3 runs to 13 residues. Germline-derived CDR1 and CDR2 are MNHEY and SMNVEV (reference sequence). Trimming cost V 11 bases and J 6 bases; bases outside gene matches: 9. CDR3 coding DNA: TGTGCCTCTACCGGGACAGGGGGTTCCGAGCAGTACTTC. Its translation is CASTGTGGSEQYF.

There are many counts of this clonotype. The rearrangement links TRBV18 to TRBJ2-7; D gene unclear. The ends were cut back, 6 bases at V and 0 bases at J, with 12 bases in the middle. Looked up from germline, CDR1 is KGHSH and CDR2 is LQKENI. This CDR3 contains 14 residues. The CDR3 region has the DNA TGTGCCAGCTCCCCGACCTCGAGCTCCTACGAGCAGTACTTC. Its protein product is CASSPTSSSYEQYF.

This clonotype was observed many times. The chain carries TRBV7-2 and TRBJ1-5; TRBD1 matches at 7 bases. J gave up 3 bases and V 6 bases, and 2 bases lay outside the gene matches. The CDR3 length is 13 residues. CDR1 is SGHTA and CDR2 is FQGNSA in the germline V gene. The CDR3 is CASRRGPNQPQHF. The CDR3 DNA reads TGTGCCAGCAGAAGGGGGCCCAATCAGCCCCAGCATTTT.

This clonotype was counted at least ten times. CDR3 in amino acids: CASSLTGTRETQYF. In nucleotides, the CDR3 is TGTGCCAGCAGCTTGACAGGGACGCGAGAGACCCAGTACTTC. The chain carries TRBV7-2 and TRBJ2-5; 7 nucleotides agree with TRBD1. The CDR3 contains 14 residues. CDR1 and CDR2 from the germline V gene are SGHTA and FQGNSA. V trimming: 3 bases; J trimming: 4 bases; junction bases outside the gene matches: 5.

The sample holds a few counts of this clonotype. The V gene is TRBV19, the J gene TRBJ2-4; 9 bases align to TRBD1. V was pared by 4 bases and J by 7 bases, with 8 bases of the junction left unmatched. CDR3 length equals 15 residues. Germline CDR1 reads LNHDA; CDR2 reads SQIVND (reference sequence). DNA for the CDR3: TGTGCCAGTAGTACGCACGCCGGGACAGGGAACATTCAGTACTTC. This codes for CASSTHAGTGNIQYF.

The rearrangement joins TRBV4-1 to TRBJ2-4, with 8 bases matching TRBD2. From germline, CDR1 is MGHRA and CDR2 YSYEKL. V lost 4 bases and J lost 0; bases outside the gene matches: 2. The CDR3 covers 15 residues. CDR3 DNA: TGCGCCAGCAGCCTAGCGGGACAAGCCAAAAACATTCAGTACTTC. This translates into CASSLAGQAKNIQYF.

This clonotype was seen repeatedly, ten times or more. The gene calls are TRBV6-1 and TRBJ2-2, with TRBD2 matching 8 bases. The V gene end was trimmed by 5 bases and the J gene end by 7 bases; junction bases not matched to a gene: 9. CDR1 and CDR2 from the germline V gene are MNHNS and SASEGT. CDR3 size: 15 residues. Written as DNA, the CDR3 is TGTGCCAGCAGTAAACCGGGACTAGGGGTCGGGGAGCTGTTTTTT. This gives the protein CASSKPGLGVGELFF.

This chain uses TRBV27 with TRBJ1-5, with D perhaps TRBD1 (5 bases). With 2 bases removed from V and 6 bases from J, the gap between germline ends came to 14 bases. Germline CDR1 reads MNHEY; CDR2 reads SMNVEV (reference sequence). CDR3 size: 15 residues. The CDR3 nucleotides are TGTGCCAGCAGTTTAAGGGGACGCGATAGTCAGCCCCAGCATTTT. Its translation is CASSLRGRDSQPQHF.

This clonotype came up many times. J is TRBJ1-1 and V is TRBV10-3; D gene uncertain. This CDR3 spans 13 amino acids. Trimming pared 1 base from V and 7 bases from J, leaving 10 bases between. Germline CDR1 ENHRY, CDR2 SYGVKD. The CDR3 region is CAISEWGLGEAFF. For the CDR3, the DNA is TGTGCCATCAGTGAGTGGGGATTGGGTGAAGCTTTCTTT.

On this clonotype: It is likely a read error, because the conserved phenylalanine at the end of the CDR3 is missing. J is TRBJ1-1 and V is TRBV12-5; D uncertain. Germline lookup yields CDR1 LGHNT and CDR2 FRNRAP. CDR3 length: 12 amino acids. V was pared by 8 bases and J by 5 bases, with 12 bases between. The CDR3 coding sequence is TGTGCTAGTCGGCGACGGGATACTGAAGCTTTCTAT. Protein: CASRRRDTEAFY.

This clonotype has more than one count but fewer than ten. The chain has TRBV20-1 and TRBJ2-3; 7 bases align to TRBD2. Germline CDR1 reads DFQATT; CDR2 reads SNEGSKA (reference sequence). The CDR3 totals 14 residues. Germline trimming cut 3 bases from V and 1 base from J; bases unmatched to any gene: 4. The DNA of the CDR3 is TGCAGTGCTAGTGAAGGACTAGGCACAGATACGCAGTATTTT. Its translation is CSASEGLGTDTQYF.

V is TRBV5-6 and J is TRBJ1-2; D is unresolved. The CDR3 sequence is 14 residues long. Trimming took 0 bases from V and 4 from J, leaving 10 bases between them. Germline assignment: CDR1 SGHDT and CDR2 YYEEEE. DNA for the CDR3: TGTGCCAGCAGCTTGGATCCGCTACCCTATGGCTACACCTTC. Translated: CASSLDPLPYGYTF.

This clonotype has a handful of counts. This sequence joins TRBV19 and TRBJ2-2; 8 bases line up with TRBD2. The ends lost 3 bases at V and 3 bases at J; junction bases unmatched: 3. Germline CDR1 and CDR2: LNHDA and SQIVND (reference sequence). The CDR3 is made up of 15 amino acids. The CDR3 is CASSMRAGDTGELFF. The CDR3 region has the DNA TGTGCCAGTAGTATGAGAGCGGGGGACACCGGGGAGCTGTTTTTT.

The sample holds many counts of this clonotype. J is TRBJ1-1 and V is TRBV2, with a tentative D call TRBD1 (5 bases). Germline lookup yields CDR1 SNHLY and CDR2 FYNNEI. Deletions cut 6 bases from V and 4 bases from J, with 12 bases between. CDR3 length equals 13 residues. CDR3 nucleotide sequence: TGTGCCAGCAGGGGGGAAAGGGGCACTGAAGCTTTCTTT. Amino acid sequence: CASRGERGTEAFF. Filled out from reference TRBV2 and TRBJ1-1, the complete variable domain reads EPEVTQTPSHQVTQMGQEVILRCVPISNHLYFYWYRQILGQKVEFLVSFYNNEISEKSEIFDDQFSVERPDGSNFTLKIRSTKLEDSAMYFCASRGERGTEAFFGQGTRLTVV.

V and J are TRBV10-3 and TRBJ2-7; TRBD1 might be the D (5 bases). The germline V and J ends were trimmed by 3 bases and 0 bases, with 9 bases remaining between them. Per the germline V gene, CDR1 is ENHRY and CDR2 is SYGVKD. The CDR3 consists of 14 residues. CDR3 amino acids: CAISDQGNSYEQYF. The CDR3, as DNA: TGTGCCATCAGTGATCAGGGTAACTCCTACGAGCAGTACTTC.

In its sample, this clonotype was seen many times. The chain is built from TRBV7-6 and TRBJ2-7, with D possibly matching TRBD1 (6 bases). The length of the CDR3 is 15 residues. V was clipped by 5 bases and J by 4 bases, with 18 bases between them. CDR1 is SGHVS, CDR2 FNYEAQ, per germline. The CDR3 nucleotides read TGTGCCAGCAGCCCAATTCCCGGGGACACTTACGAGCAGTACTTC. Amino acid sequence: CASSPIPGDTYEQYF.